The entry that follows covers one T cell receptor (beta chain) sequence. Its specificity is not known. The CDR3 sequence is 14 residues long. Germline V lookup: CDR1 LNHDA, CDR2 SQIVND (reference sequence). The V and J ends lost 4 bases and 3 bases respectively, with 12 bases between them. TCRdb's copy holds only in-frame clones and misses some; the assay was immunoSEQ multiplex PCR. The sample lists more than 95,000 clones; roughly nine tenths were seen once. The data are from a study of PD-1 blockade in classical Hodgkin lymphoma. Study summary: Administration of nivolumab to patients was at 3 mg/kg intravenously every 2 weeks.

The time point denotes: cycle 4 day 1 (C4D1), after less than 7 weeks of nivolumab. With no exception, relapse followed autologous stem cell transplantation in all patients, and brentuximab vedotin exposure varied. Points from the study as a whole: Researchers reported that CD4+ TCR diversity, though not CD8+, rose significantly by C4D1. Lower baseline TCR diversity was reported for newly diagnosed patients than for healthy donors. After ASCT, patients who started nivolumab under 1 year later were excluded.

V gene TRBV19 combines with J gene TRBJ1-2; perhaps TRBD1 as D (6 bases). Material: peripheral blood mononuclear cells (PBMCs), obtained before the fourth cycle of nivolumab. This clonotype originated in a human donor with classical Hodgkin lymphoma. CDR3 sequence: CASSRRDTDYGYTF. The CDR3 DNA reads TGTGCCAGTAGTAGGAGGGACACCGACTATGGCTACACCTTC.